This T cell receptor (beta chain) was captured by sequencing in a study of shared clonotypes between healthy human individuals. General study findings and limits: Large depth notwithstanding, sorted-subset sequencing proved incomplete by rarefaction.

This clone was recorded only once. Its specificity is not known. Study processing details: Quality scores were absent from the junction-only immunoSEQ sequences, so filtering differed. Generated by immunoSEQ multiplex PCR, the TCRdb table keeps only in-frame clones and is missing some. V and J calls and clone size are those listed in that table; D and trimming were worked out from the DNA. The sample has approximately 720,000 clones, 92% seen once. Positively selected for CCR7, the CD45RO-negative cells used as naive CD8 cells excluded terminally differentiated effector memory CD45RA+ cells. Input material: naive CD8+ T cells sorted from blood. The origin of this receptor is a man younger than 40 in good health.

The CDR3 DNA sequence: TGTGCCAGCTTTATCACGGACAGGTCTCAGAGCGAGCAGTACTTC. Amino acids: CASFITDRSQSEQYF. The chain is built from TRBV5-8 and TRBJ2-7; TRBD1 agrees at 7 bases. With V trimmed by 7 bases and J by 6 bases, 16 bases remained unmatched. The CDR3 consists of 15 residues. Germline V gene data show CDR1 as SGHTS and CDR2 as YDEGEE. Full variable domain (outside the CDR3, taken from reference TRBV5-8 and TRBJ2-7): EAGVTQSPTHLIKTRGQQATLRCSPISGHTSVYWYQQALGLGLQFLLWYDEGEERNRGNFPPRFSGRQFPNYSSELNVNALELEDSALYLCASFITDRSQSEQYFGPGTRLTVT.